This entry describes one T cell receptor (beta chain). The antigen it binds to is not known. No per-base quality is available; no much larger clone lies one base away. Libraries were built with the immunoSEQ multiplex PCR assay. TCRdb carries this immuneACCESS record with in-frame sequences only. Its versions omit some clonotypes, under half of them owing to an unresolved V gene in the studies checked, with the rest unexplained. This sample comprises around 34,000 clones, under 90% of them detected only once. The leading ten clones occupy about 5% of the sample. The record originates from a study of T cell changes during pregnancy in multiple sclerosis (dated by TCRdb to the late 2010s). Describing the broader study: The study looked at changes in the T cell repertoire across pregnancy in women with multiple sclerosis.

CDR1 and CDR2 are read off the germline V gene as SGHDT and YYEEEE. Inclusive of the bounding cysteine and phenylalanine, the CDR3 is 13 residues long. Only the CDR3 portion is preserved as DNA: 39 bases, with reading frame beginning at the first base. The junction shows trimming of 0 bases on V and 7 bases on J, plus 10 bases between the germline ends. The sample in question was CD8+ T cells from peripheral blood mononuclear cells, obtained after pregnancy. The sequence was collected from a female donor with multiple sclerosis, enrolled in a pregnancy study. The chain is made from TRBV5-6 and TRBJ1-2; the D gene identity is not certain. The nucleotide sequence reads as follows: TGTGCCAGCAGCTTGGGGCGCGGTCTTGGCTACACCTTC. Its protein product is CASSLGRGLGYTF.